The T cell receptor (beta chain) under discussion was sequenced for a study of blood T cell repertoires in COVID-19. Overall study: The origin of the acute and convalescent COVID-19 samples was the United States, Italy and Spain.

Trimming pared 5 bases from V and 4 bases from J, leaving 10 bases between. The CDR3 is 12 residues long. Per the germline V gene, CDR1 is SGHRS and CDR2 is YFSETQ. Enrolled through a virtual design, the participants were between about 18 and 100 years of age and came from about two dozen US areas. Study processing details: Estimates of nucleated cell counts were drawn from the amplification of reference gene primers. Method: immunoSEQ multiplex PCR; TCRdb's copy keeps in-frame clones and lacks some. V, J and clone size derive from that table, while D and trimming were established from the DNA sequence. The table has approximately 260,000 clones, 88% seen once.

The genes are TRBV5-1 and TRBJ2-7; no clear D gene. Sequencing was performed on PBMCs or T cells enriched from blood (not recorded which). The sequence derives from a woman between 35 and 50 years old with acute COVID-19. The chain's CDR3 is CASRVVGYEQYF. For the CDR3, the DNA is TGCGCCAGCAGGGTGGTCGGGTACGAGCAGTACTTC.